The 9 T cell receptor beta chains listed next were all sequenced from one sample in a study of blood T cell repertoires in COVID-19. Some clones are missing from TCRdb's copy, which holds only in-frame ones; the method was immunoSEQ multiplex PCR. Of roughly 50,000 clones in the sample, 75% to 90% were seen once. The sample consisted of peripheral blood. The origin of the receptors is a man aged 65-85 years with acute or convalescent COVID-19.

V is TRBV24-1 and J is TRBJ2-2, with 11 bases matching TRBD2. From germline, CDR1 is KGHDR and CDR2 SFDVKD. The CDR3 consists of 20 residues. Trimming at V came to 4 bases and at J to 4 bases, leaving 16 bases not matched to a gene. CDR3 DNA: TGTGCCACCAGTGACCGCCTAGCGGGGGGACCCGAGGGGGGCACCGGGGAGCTGTTTTTT. It is translated as CATSDRLAGGPEGGTGELFF.

The chain combines TRBV5-1 with TRBJ2-1; 11 bases are shared with TRBD2. Trimming removed 3 bases from V and 0 bases from J; junction bases left unmatched: 5. The CDR3 loop spans 17 amino acids. Germline V gene data show CDR1 as SGHRS and CDR2 as YFSETQ. The CDR3 loop is CASSSTSGALSYNEQFF. The CDR3, as DNA: TGCGCCAGCAGCTCGACTAGCGGGGCCCTCTCCTACAATGAGCAGTTCTTC.

This chain joins TRBV4-2 and TRBJ1-2; 8 bases agree with TRBD1. The CDR3 loop spans 14 amino acids. Germline V gene data show CDR1 as LGHNA and CDR2 as YNFKEQ. With 1 base clipped from V and 3 bases from J, the junction kept 1 base outside the gene matches. Here the CDR3 DNA reads TGTGCCAGCAGCCAAGCGGGACAGGACTATGGCTACACCTTC. Translation: CASSQAGQDYGYTF.

The CDR3 bases are TGTGCCAGCAGTCTACAGGGTCAAAACATTCAGTACTTC. Amino acids: CASSLQGQNIQYF. The V gene is TRBV6-5, the J gene TRBJ2-4, with D possibly TRBD1 on 6 matching bases. This CDR3 spans 13 amino acids. Per the germline V gene, CDR1 is MNHEY and CDR2 is SVGAGI. V was pared by 5 bases and J by 5 bases, with 10 bases between.

This chain connects TRBV11-2 to TRBJ1-1; a possible D gene is TRBD1 (5 bases). Trimming shortened V by 5 bases and J by 1 base, and 14 bases separated the two germline ends. The CDR3 is 15 amino acids. Germline values: CDR1 SGHAT, CDR2 FQNNGV. CDR3 nucleotides: TGTGCCAGCAGCAGAGCCGGGACTCAGAACACTGAAGCTTTCTTT. Translating gives CASSRAGTQNTEAFF. Using reference TRBV11-2 and TRBJ1-1 for the parts outside the CDR3, the full variable domain is EAGVAQSPRYKIIEKRQSVAFWCNPISGHATLYWYQQILGQGPKLLIQFQNNGVVDDSQLPKDRFSAERLKGVDSTLKIQPAKLEDSAVYLCASSRAGTQNTEAFFGQGTRLTVV.

The CDR3 region is CASSQEGRDGYTF. The CDR3, as DNA: TGCGCCAGCAGCCAAGAAGGGCGGGATGGCTACACCTTC. The chain links TRBV4-1 to TRBJ1-2, with D unclear. V was trimmed by 0 bases and J by 6 bases, leaving 8 bases between them. The CDR3 is 13 residues long. Germline V gene data show CDR1 as MGHRA and CDR2 as YSYEKL.

V and J are TRBV5-6 and TRBJ1-3; D not resolved. V lost 0 bases to trimming and J lost 2 bases, with 6 bases between them. Looked up from germline, CDR1 is SGHDT and CDR2 is YYEEEE. The length of the CDR3 is 14 residues. Here the CDR3 reads CASSLEAAGNTIYF. The CDR3 nucleotides read TGTGCCAGCAGCTTGGAGGCGGCTGGAAACACCATATATTTT.

The chain joins TRBV6-5 to TRBJ2-1; D not certain. CDR1 and CDR2 from the germline V gene are MNHEY and SVGAGI. The CDR3 is 12 residues long. Trimming shortened V by 3 bases and J by 6 bases, and 6 bases separated the two germline ends. CDR3 sequence: CASSYGGNEQFF. Here the CDR3 DNA reads TGTGCCAGCAGTTATGGCGGCAATGAGCAGTTCTTC.

The chain has TRBV3-1 (or the pseudogene TRBV3-2) and TRBJ2-1, with 7 bases aligning to TRBD2. There are 15 residues in the CDR3. Germline values: CDR1 LGHDT, CDR2 YNNKEL (reference sequence). Trimming at V came to 3 bases and at J to 0 bases, leaving 2 bases not matched to a gene. The chain's CDR3 is CASSQGGSSYNEQFF. CDR3 DNA sequence: TGTGCCAGCAGCCAGGGAGGGAGCTCCTACAATGAGCAGTTCTTC.